The clone carrying this TCR beta chain has more than one count but fewer than ten. The antigen is undetermined. The sample comes from a study of blood T cells in healthy people across ages. There are 14 residues in the CDR3. Germline loops: CDR1 MNHNS, CDR2 SASEGT. V lost 3 bases and J 4 bases, leaving 10 bases between the germline ends. Study-level points and caveats: In older individuals, TCR beta diversity per million T cells was lower, falling roughly linearly with age.

Each sample yielded at least 6 micrograms of PBMC total RNA. A sample-barcoded 5' primer and a J-beta primer mix were used in a second PCR of about 6 to 12 cycles. Each of the cDNA molecules was tagged by a template-switch adaptor with 12 random nucleotides. TCRdb re-analysed the 5' RACE reads in MiXCR, keeping a single row per CDR3 protein. Altogether approximately 1,700,000 distinct CDR3 sequences are present, 30% to 40% being singletons, with the ten largest covering approximately 22%. The TCR sequence derives from a human donor in good health. This chain joins TRBV6-1 and TRBJ1-5, with D unresolved. Sequenced material: blood. CDR3 nucleotide sequence: TGTGCCAGCAGTGAGATCGTGGTAAATCAGCCCCAGCATTTT. It translates to CASSEIVVNQPQHF.